These 25 T cell receptor beta chains were all obtained from the same sample, sequenced in a study of radiation and T cells in renal cell carcinoma. TCRdb's copy holds only in-frame clones and misses some; the assay was immunoSEQ multiplex PCR. The sample shows around 86,000 clones, 70% to 90% of them seen only once. Time point denoted: blood 2 weeks post-SBRT. Treatment denoted: 15 Gy SBRT to primary tumor, nephrectomy 4 weeks later. This specimen was blood, taken from a patient whose treatment included radiotherapy and nephrectomy. The receptors come from a woman in her forties or fifties with renal cell carcinoma.

The chain links TRBV28 to TRBJ1-1; TRBD1 matches at 9 bases. Per the germline V gene, CDR1 is MDHEN and CDR2 is SYDVKM. V lost 3 bases and J lost 4; bases outside the gene matches: 6. This CDR3 spans 15 amino acids. CDR3 nucleotides: TGTGCCAGCAGTTTCACAGGGGGCGAGAGCACTGAAGCTTTCTTT. Amino acid sequence: CASSFTGGESTEAFF.

V and J are TRBV11-3 and TRBJ2-2; 7 positions match TRBD1. Unmatched junction bases numbered 10, after V lost 6 bases and J lost 3 bases. Germline CDR1 reads SGHNT; CDR2 reads YENEEA. CDR3 length: 16 residues. The CDR3 here is CASSFGTASYTGELFF. Written as DNA, the CDR3 is TGTGCCAGCAGTTTTGGGACAGCCTCATACACCGGGGAGCTGTTTTTT.

This chain links TRBV27 with TRBJ2-5; D is uncertain. There are 12 residues in the CDR3. Deletions cut 6 bases from V and 5 bases from J, with 10 bases between. The germline V gene has CDR1 MNHEY and CDR2 SMNVEV (reference sequence). The DNA for the CDR3 is TGTGCCAGCAGCCCCACCCGGGAGACCCAGTACTTC. Residues: CASSPTRETQYF.

The chain links TRBV18 to TRBJ1-1; D ambiguous. Looked up from germline, CDR1 is KGHSH and CDR2 is LQKENI. Trimming shortened V by 2 bases and J by 6 bases, and 13 bases separated the two germline ends. The CDR3 sequence is 14 residues long. CDR3 amino acids: CASSPGGSRAEAFF. In nucleotides, the CDR3 is TGTGCCAGCTCACCAGGAGGTTCGAGGGCTGAAGCTTTCTTT.

The J gene is TRBJ2-3, the V gene TRBV29-1; TRBD2 agrees at 12 bases. The ends lost 6 bases at V and 5 bases at J; junction bases unmatched: 3. From germline, CDR1 is SQVTM and CDR2 ANQGSEA. The length of the CDR3 is 13 residues. This CDR3 is CSVVTSGGDTQYF. As DNA, the CDR3 is TGCAGCGTCGTGACTAGCGGGGGAGATACGCAGTATTTT.

The V call is TRBV7-2, the J call TRBJ2-1; D is undetermined. This CDR3 spans 14 amino acids. CDR1 is SGHTA and CDR2 is FQGNSA in the germline V gene. V lost 1 base and J 8 bases, leaving 12 bases between the germline ends. Here the CDR3 reads CASSLGFRGDEQFF. The DNA of the CDR3 is TGTGCCAGCAGCTTAGGTTTCCGAGGCGATGAGCAGTTCTTC.

The rearrangement links TRBV7-8 to TRBJ2-7; 9 bases map to TRBD1. Germline CDR1 reads SGHVS; CDR2 reads FQNEAQ. J lost 5 bases, V lost 5 bases, and 7 bases had no gene match. The CDR3 runs 14 residues. DNA for the CDR3: TGTGCCAGCAGCCGGGGGACAGGGAACCACGAGCAGTACTTC. Protein: CASSRGTGNHEQYF. Based on the CDR3 plus reference TRBV7-8 and TRBJ2-7, the full variable domain is GAGVSQSPRYKVAKRGQDVALRCDPISGHVSLFWYQQALGQGPEFLTYFQNEAQLDKSGLPSDRFFAERPEGSVSTLKIQRTQQEDSAVYLCASSRGTGNHEQYFGPGTRLTVT.

The V gene is TRBV7-2, the J gene TRBJ1-1; no reliable D call. The germline V gene has CDR1 SGHTA and CDR2 FQGNSA. Trimming stripped 5 bases from V and 6 bases from J, with 16 bases between. This CDR3 contains 14 residues. CDR3 residues: CASSPEVGWSEAFF. DNA of the CDR3: TGTGCCAGCAGCCCCGAGGTAGGCTGGTCTGAAGCTTTCTTT.

The chain uses TRBV2 and TRBJ2-1; D tentatively reads TRBD1 or TRBD2 (5 bases each). Trimming removed 6 bases from V and 5 bases from J, with 17 bases in between. The CDR3 runs to 15 residues. Germline V lookup: CDR1 SNHLY, CDR2 FYNNEI. The CDR3: CASRPGRGRDNEQFF. CDR3 DNA: TGTGCCAGCAGACCGGGACGAGGGCGGGACAATGAGCAGTTCTTC.

In nucleotides, the CDR3 is TGTGCCAGCAGGCTTGCGAACAGGGCCCAAGAGACCCAGTACTTC. This sequence encodes CASRLANRAQETQYF. V usage is TRBV5-4 and J usage is TRBJ2-5; the D gene is possibly TRBD1 (6 bases). V was clipped by 5 bases and J by 1 base, with 15 bases between them. Germline loops: CDR1 SGHNT, CDR2 YYREEE (reference sequence). This CDR3 spans 15 amino acids.

This rearrangement joins TRBV2 to TRBJ2-7, with D unclear. The CDR3 runs to 15 residues. Trimming left V 10 bases short and J 6 bases short, with 25 bases between. Per the germline V gene, CDR1 is SNHLY and CDR2 is FYNNEI. The CDR3 loop reads CATRLMTANTGEQYF. The CDR3 DNA is TGTGCCACCAGACTCATGACGGCGAATACCGGCGAGCAGTACTTC.

CDR3 loop: CASRTPTGIGGELFF. As DNA, the CDR3 is TGTGCCAGCAGAACCCCCACAGGGATTGGCGGGGAGCTGTTTTTT. The chain links TRBV28 to TRBJ2-2; tentatively, D is TRBD1 (6 bases). There are 15 residues in the CDR3. Trimming shortened V by 6 bases and J by 7 bases, and 18 bases separated the two germline ends. The V gene's germline CDR1 is MDHEN and CDR2 SYDVKM.

This rearrangement joins TRBV29-1 to TRBJ2-1; a possible D gene is TRBD1 (6 bases). CDR3 size: 13 residues. Germline V gene lookup returns CDR1 SQVTM and CDR2 ANQGSEA. V was trimmed by 7 bases and J by 6 bases, leaving 16 bases between them. DNA of the CDR3: TGCAGCGGACAGGACGGACCCCTCAATGAGCAGTTCTTC. Its protein is CSGQDGPLNEQFF.

The chain combines TRBV9 with TRBJ2-3; D is unresolved. The CDR3 contains 16 residues. The V end lost 3 bases, the J end lost 4 bases, and 18 bases lay between the germline ends. CDR1 and CDR2 from the germline V gene are SGDLS and YYNGEE. For the CDR3, the DNA is TGTGCCAGCAGCGCCTCGGATCTGAGGATTCCAGATACGCAGTATTTT. Protein sequence: CASSASDLRIPDTQYF.

The J gene is TRBJ2-2, the V gene TRBV7-9; D remains ambiguous. Germline V lookup: CDR1 SEHNR, CDR2 FQNEAQ (reference sequence). The CDR3 totals 17 residues. Trimming shortened V by 2 bases and J by 4 bases, and 17 bases separated the two germline ends. The CDR3 DNA reads TGTGCCAGCAGCTTAAAGGCCGCGTCGGCAGGCACCGGGGAGCTGTTTTTT. Its protein product is CASSLKAASAGTGELFF.

This rearrangement joins TRBV7-9 to TRBJ2-3; no clear D. The CDR3 runs 13 residues. V was cut by 4 bases and J by 10 bases, with 15 bases left in between. From germline, CDR1 is SEHNR and CDR2 FQNEAQ (reference sequence). The CDR3 DNA reads as TGTGCCAGCAGCTCCGCGAGAGACGGTCCGCAGTATTTT. Translating it yields CASSSARDGPQYF.

The chain employs TRBV4-1 and TRBJ1-1, with 11 positions matching TRBD1. Looked up from germline, CDR1 is MGHRA and CDR2 is YSYEKL. The ends lost 2 bases at V and 6 bases at J; junction bases unmatched: 5. The CDR3 loop spans 15 amino acids. CDR3 coding DNA: TGCGCCAGCAGCCAATGGGGGACAGGGGGGGCTGAAGCTTTCTTT. This gives the protein CASSQWGTGGAEAFF.

As to this clone: This could be a read error, since a much larger clone is one nucleotide away. CDR3 region: CASSEGPQPQHF. CDR3 DNA sequence: TGTGCCAGCAGTGAAGGACCCCAGCCCCAGCATTTT. The rearrangement uses TRBV2 and TRBJ1-5; D ambiguous. Trimming cost V 1 base and J 7 bases, with 5 bases left between them. Germline CDR1 reads SNHLY; CDR2 reads FYNNEI. This CDR3 comprises 12 residues.

The chain links TRBV7-6 to TRBJ2-3; D gene unclear. The CDR3 is 12 amino acids. Germline V gives CDR1 SGHVS, CDR2 FNYEAQ. V lost 5 bases and J lost 3, with 6 bases in between. The CDR3 DNA reads as TGTGCCAGCAGCCAGTTAACAGATACGCAGTATTTT. It is translated as CASSQLTDTQYF.

The V and J genes are TRBV7-2 and TRBJ2-3; D is perhaps TRBD1 (5 bases). Germline-derived CDR1 and CDR2 are SGHTA and FQGNSA. The CDR3 covers 13 residues. V was trimmed by 5 bases and J by 4 bases, leaving 10 bases between them. CDR3 sequence: CASSRGWSDTQYF. The CDR3 DNA follows: TGTGCCAGCAGCAGGGGATGGTCAGATACGCAGTATTTT.

The chain is built from TRBV5-3 and TRBJ2-3; D is possibly TRBD1 (6 bases). TRBV5-3 is annotated as an ORF whose role is uncertain. There are 16 residues in the CDR3. V dropped 5 bases and J dropped 6 bases, with 22 bases sitting between them. The CDR3 DNA sequence: TGTGCCAGAAGAATTTCTCGCCCAGGGGCCACGGATACGCAGTATTTT. Its protein product is CARRISRPGATDTQYF.

This clone occurred once. The chain links TRBV6-1 to TRBJ1-4; no clear D gene. Trimming shortened V by 2 bases and J by 11 bases, and 15 bases separated the two germline ends. Per the germline V gene, CDR1 is MNHNS and CDR2 is SASEGT. The CDR3 consists of 14 residues. The CDR3 region is CASSERTLLGKLFF. The DNA of the CDR3 is TGTGCCAGCAGTGAACGAACGCTCTTAGGTAAACTGTTTTTT.

The rearrangement links TRBV5-4 to TRBJ1-2; D ambiguous. This CDR3 has 11 residues. Germline V gives CDR1 SGHNT, CDR2 YYREEE (reference sequence). The V gene lost 0 bases and the J gene lost 10 bases, with 7 bases spanning the gap. The CDR3 loop reads CASSLGSVYTF. The CDR3 nucleotides are TGTGCCAGCAGCTTGGGCAGCGTCTACACCTTC.

The chain is built from TRBV15 and TRBJ1-1; D is undetermined. Germline V gene sequence: CDR1 LNHNV, CDR2 YYDKDF (reference sequence). The CDR3 sequence is 15 residues long. V shed 1 base and J shed 3 bases, with 12 bases lying between them. The CDR3 sequence: CATSRVSSQDTEAFF. The CDR3 coding sequence is TGTGCCACCAGCAGAGTATCCAGCCAGGACACTGAAGCTTTCTTT.

This clone was seen once. The V and J genes are TRBV2 and TRBJ2-3, with D uncertain. V gave up 0 bases and J gave up 2 bases, with 15 bases separating them. Germline CDR1 and CDR2: SNHLY and FYNNEI. The CDR3 is made up of 17 amino acids. This chain's CDR3 is CASSEALLVRNTDTQYF. The CDR3 DNA sequence: TGTGCCAGCAGTGAAGCGCTTCTAGTGCGGAACACAGATACGCAGTATTTT.